This TCR beta chain was observed in a study of blood T cell repertoires in COVID-19. In the original workflow: Nucleated cell counts were estimated from reference gene primer amplification. Sequencing was performed with immunoSEQ multiplex PCR; in TCRdb, only in-frame clones are kept and a portion is missing. V and J calls plus clone size are reproduced from that table; the DNA served to infer D and trimming. This sample has 200,000 to 250,000 clones, with more than 75% found just once. V was pared by 2 bases and J by 7 bases, with 6 bases of the junction left unmatched. The CDR3 covers 14 residues. CDR1 is KGHSH, CDR2 LQKENI, per germline.

Source material: peripheral blood. The clonotype was recovered from a man aged 50-60 years who had recovered from COVID-19. The genes are TRBV18 and TRBJ1-1; 8 nucleotides match TRBD1. The CDR3 is CASSPRTGTFEAFF. The CDR3, as DNA: TGTGCCAGCTCACCAAGGACAGGGACGTTTGAAGCTTTCTTT.